This TCR beta chain was identified in a study of blood T cell repertoires in COVID-19. Study in general: The United States, Italy and Spain were the sources of the acute and convalescent COVID-19 samples.

Original analysis: Reference gene primer amplification gave estimated nucleated cell counts. Sequenced by immunoSEQ multiplex PCR; TCRdb stores in-frame clones only, minus some. That table furnishes V, J and clone size, whereas the DNA furnished D and trimming. The sample holds about 88,000 clones; roughly 89% are singletons and the top ten take roughly 5.2%. CDR1 MDHEN and CDR2 SYDVKM come from the germline V gene. The CDR3 is 15 amino acids. Germline trimming cut 6 bases from V and 1 base from J; bases unmatched to any gene: 4. The sequence was collected from an elderly woman with active COVID-19. The sequenced sample was peripheral blood. This chain connects TRBV28 to TRBJ2-3; 10 bases align to TRBD2. The CDR3 DNA follows: TGTGCCAGCAGGACCCTAGCGGGGGGCACAGATACGCAGTATTTT. This translates into CASRTLAGGTDTQYF.